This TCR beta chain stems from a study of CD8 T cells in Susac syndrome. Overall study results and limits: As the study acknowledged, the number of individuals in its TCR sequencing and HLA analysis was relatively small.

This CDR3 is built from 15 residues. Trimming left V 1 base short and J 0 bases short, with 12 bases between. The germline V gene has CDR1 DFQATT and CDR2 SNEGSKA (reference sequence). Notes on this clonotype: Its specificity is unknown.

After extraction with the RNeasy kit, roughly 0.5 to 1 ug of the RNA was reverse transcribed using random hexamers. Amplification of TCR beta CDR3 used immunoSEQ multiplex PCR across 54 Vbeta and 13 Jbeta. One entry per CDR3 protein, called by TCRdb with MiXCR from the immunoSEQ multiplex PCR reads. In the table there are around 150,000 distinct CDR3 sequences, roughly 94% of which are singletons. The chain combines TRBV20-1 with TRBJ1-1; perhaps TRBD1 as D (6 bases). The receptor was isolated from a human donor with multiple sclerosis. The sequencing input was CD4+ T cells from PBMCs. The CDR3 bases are TGCAGTGCTAGAGGCGGGACAAGCATGAACACTGAAGCTTTCTTT. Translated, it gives CSARGGTSMNTEAFF.